A single sample is the source of the 13 T cell receptor beta chains below, sequenced in a study of blood T cell repertoires in COVID-19. Repertoires were generated with immunoSEQ multiplex PCR, while TCRdb's copy carries only in-frame clones and drops some. The table shows just under 350,000 clones, with about 90% occurring only once. The sequenced sample consisted of peripheral blood. The origin of the receptors is a woman aged 18-29 years who had recovered from COVID-19.

CDR3 region: CASSLGSGFGTGGETQYF. The CDR3 DNA is TGCGCCAGCAGCTTGGGATCTGGGTTCGGGACAGGGGGAGAGACCCAGTACTTC. This chain connects TRBV5-1 to TRBJ2-5, with 11 bases matching TRBD1. This CDR3 is 18 amino acids long. CDR1 and CDR2 from the germline V gene are SGHRS and YFSETQ. With V trimmed by 0 bases and J by 4 bases, 11 bases remained unmatched.

V is TRBV5-1 and J is TRBJ1-1; 7 bases map to TRBD1. The CDR3 has 15 amino acids. Germline V gene sequence: CDR1 SGHRS, CDR2 YFSETQ. J was trimmed by 6 bases and V by 5 bases; bases with no gene match: 13. The CDR3 nucleotides are TGCGCCAGCAGAGGGACAGCGGGTGAAACAGCTGAAGCTTTCTTT. This codes for CASRGTAGETAEAFF. Filled out from reference TRBV5-1 and TRBJ1-1, the complete variable domain reads KAGVTQTPRYLIKTRGQQVTLSCSPISGHRSVSWYQQTPGQGLQFLFEYFSETQRNKGNFPGRFSGRQFSNSRSEMNVSTLELGDSALYLCASRGTAGETAEAFFGQGTRLTVV.

This clone qualifies as medium-sized (0.01 to 0.1%). The chain employs TRBV27 and TRBJ2-6, with 9 bases that match TRBD1. The ends lost 2 bases at V and 0 bases at J; junction bases unmatched: 8. CDR3 size: 19 residues. Germline CDR1 MNHEY, CDR2 SMNVEV (reference sequence). CDR3 protein: CASSLSGTGFRSGANVLTF. The DNA for the CDR3 is TGTGCCAGCAGTTTAAGTGGGACAGGGTTCCGCTCTGGGGCCAACGTCCTGACTTTC.

The chain has TRBV19 and TRBJ1-1; a possible D gene is TRBD1 (5 bases). Per germline, CDR1 LNHDA and CDR2 SQIVND (reference sequence). V was cut by 7 bases and J by 0 bases, with 9 bases left in between. The CDR3 covers 13 residues. CDR3 bases: TGTGCCAGTACGGAGGGACTGAACACTGAAGCTTTCTTT. Amino acid sequence: CASTEGLNTEAFF.

The chain employs TRBV7-8 and TRBJ1-6; 10 nucleotides agree with TRBD1. V lost 4 bases to trimming and J lost 7 bases; unmatched junction nucleotides: 10. This CDR3 contains 17 residues. Germline CDR1 SGHVS, CDR2 FQNEAQ. CDR3 DNA sequence: TGTGCCAGCAGCTCACATTACGGGACAGGGGACAATTCACCCCTCCACTTT. It encodes CASSSHYGTGDNSPLHF.

The gene calls are TRBV5-1 and TRBJ2-1, with TRBD2 matching 8 bases. CDR3 length equals 13 residues. Trimming at V came to 4 bases and at J to 5 bases, leaving 2 bases not matched to a gene. Germline V lookup: CDR1 SGHRS, CDR2 YFSETQ. The CDR3 nucleotides are TGCGCCAGCAGCATAGCGGGAAACAATGAGCAGTTCTTC. Encoded protein: CASSIAGNNEQFF.

This rearrangement joins TRBV11-2 to TRBJ1-1, with no clear D. Deletions cut 2 bases from V and 0 bases from J, with 22 bases between. The CDR3 covers 19 residues. Per germline, CDR1 SGHAT and CDR2 FQNNGV. CDR3 protein: CASSLSSPSLVILNTEAFF. In DNA, the CDR3 is TGTGCCAGCAGCTTATCGTCGCCTTCTTTAGTAATTTTGAACACTGAAGCTTTCTTT.

The V and J genes are TRBV7-8 and TRBJ2-5, with 7 bases identical to TRBD1. Trimming cost V 5 bases and J 0 bases; bases outside gene matches: 9. Germline loops: CDR1 SGHVS, CDR2 FQNEAQ. The CDR3 is 16 residues long. This CDR3 is CASSQRDREYQETQYF. In DNA form, the CDR3 reads TGTGCCAGCAGCCAACGGGACAGAGAGTACCAAGAGACCCAGTACTTC.

The gene calls are TRBV5-1 and TRBJ1-5; 8 nucleotides match TRBD1. Trimming at V came to 0 bases and at J to 9 bases, leaving 8 bases not matched to a gene. The CDR3 totals 15 residues. CDR1 and CDR2 from the germline V gene are SGHRS and YFSETQ. CDR3 loop: CASSLVARGRGPQHF. The CDR3 region has the DNA TGCGCCAGCAGCTTGGTTGCCAGGGGGCGTGGGCCCCAGCATTTT.

The V and J genes are TRBV19 and TRBJ1-6; 7 positions agree with TRBD1. This CDR3 contains 16 residues. Germline lookup yields CDR1 LNHDA and CDR2 SQIVND (reference sequence). After removal of 4 bases from V and 6 bases from J, the junction contained 9 bases not matched to a gene. The CDR3 sequence: CASSKLRGGGNSPLHF. Written as DNA, the CDR3 is TGTGCCAGTAGTAAACTCCGAGGGGGCGGTAATTCACCCCTCCACTTT.

The CDR3 sequence is CSVVGGLTGNTIYF. The CDR3 bases are TGCAGCGTCGTGGGCGGGTTGACTGGAAACACCATATATTTT. V is TRBV29-1 and J is TRBJ1-3; D not certain. Germline values: CDR1 SQVTM, CDR2 ANQGSEA. This CDR3 has 14 amino acids. The V end lost 6 bases, the J end lost 2 bases, and 14 bases lay between the germline ends.

The genes are TRBV6-5 and TRBJ2-5, with D hard to call. Germline CDR1 MNHEY, CDR2 SVGAGI. With 2 bases removed from V and 0 bases from J, the gap between germline ends came to 10 bases. The CDR3 loop spans 15 amino acids. CDR3 residues: CASSYGPIYQETQYF. The CDR3 region has the DNA TGTGCCAGCAGTTACGGGCCTATCTACCAAGAGACCCAGTACTTC.

The V and J genes are TRBV19 and TRBJ1-4; possible D gene TRBD1, 5 bases. In germline, CDR1 is LNHDA, CDR2 SQIVND (reference sequence). V was clipped by 6 bases and J by 2 bases, with 19 bases between them. This CDR3 has 17 amino acids. The CDR3 here is CASRPQMEGHTNEKLFF. CDR3 coding DNA: TGTGCCAGTAGACCCCAAATGGAGGGGCACACTAATGAAAAACTGTTTTTT. Full variable domain (rest looked up from reference TRBV19 and TRBJ1-4): DGGITQSPKYLFRKEGQNVTLSCEQNLNHDAMYWYRQDPGQGLRLIYYSQIVNDFQKGDIAEGYSVSREKKESFPLTVTSAQKNPTAFYLCASRPQMEGHTNEKLFFGSGTQLSVL.